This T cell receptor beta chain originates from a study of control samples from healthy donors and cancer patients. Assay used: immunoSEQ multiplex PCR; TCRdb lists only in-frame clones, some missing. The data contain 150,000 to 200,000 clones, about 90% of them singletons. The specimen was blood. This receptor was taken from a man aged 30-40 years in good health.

CDR3 protein: CASSYNRDRPEKLFF. The CDR3 DNA reads TGTGCCAGCAGTTACAACCGGGACAGGCCTGAAAAACTGTTTTTT. The chain joins TRBV6-5 to TRBJ1-4; TRBD1 matches 8 bases. The CDR3 is 15 residues long. Trimming at V came to 2 bases and at J to 7 bases, leaving 6 bases not matched to a gene. The germline gives CDR1 MNHEY, CDR2 SVGAGI.